This is a list of T cell receptor beta chains from one sample in a study of T-cell memory formation after mild COVID-19. TCRdb reprocessed the 5' RACE reads via MiXCR and lists one record per CDR3 protein. The sample lists 110,000 to 150,000 distinct CDR3 sequences, 20% to 25% seen once, with roughly 25% in the top ten. The sample was PBMCs or a T cell subset sorted from them (not recorded which). The origin of the receptors is an adult woman who had mild COVID-19 (a few samples of this study predate the infection). Cell type and time point are not known. Both conserved end residues are part of each CDR3. D genes are given only for firm matches. Clone size, where shown, is once, few, many, or a class for clones that have expanded.

clone_size	v_call	j_call	d_call	cdr3_aa	cdr3_nt
NA	TRBV9	TRBJ2-1	NA	CASSGLGKGSYNEQFF	TGTGCCAGCAGCGGGCTTGGAAAGGGCTCCTACAATGAGCAGTTCTTC
NA	TRBV27	TRBJ2-2	TRBD2	CASSPLAGGPPGELFF	TGTGCCAGCAGCCCCTTAGCGGGAGGGCCCCCCGGGGAGCTGTTTTTT
few	TRBV25-1	TRBJ2-3	NA	CASSSYRDMQAGDTQYF	TGTGCCAGCAGCTCATACCGGGACATGCAGGCCGGAGATACGCAGTATTTT
NA	TRBV20-1	TRBJ1-5	NA	CSARIRQTHSNQPQHF	TGCAGTGCTAGAATCCGACAGACACATAGCAATCAGCCCCAGCATTTT
NA	TRBV9	TRBJ2-7	NA	CASSVHAADPYEQYF	TGTGCCAGCAGCGTTCATGCTGCGGACCCCTACGAGCAGTACTTC
few	TRBV4-1	TRBJ1-1	NA	CASSSEPGTYHYPRTPEAFF	TGCGCCAGCAGCTCAGAACCCGGGACATATCACTACCCCCGAACCCCTGAAGCTTTCTTT
NA	TRBV3-1	TRBJ1-2	TRBD1	CASSHLDRGLHGYTF	TGTGCCAGCAGCCACTTGGACAGGGGGCTTCATGGCTACACCTTC
few	TRBV4-3	TRBJ2-1	NA	CASSPDVRNFGEQFF	TGCGCCAGCAGCCCCGACGTGCGTAACTTTGGTGAGCAGTTCTTC
NA	TRBV29-1	TRBJ1-1	TRBD1	CSVGEDRAEAFF	TGCAGCGTTGGTGAAGACAGGGCTGAAGCTTTCTTT
NA	TRBV11-3	TRBJ2-7	NA	CASSSPPGLKSYEQYF	TGTGCCAGCAGCTCGCCGCCGGGACTGAAATCCTACGAGCAGTACTTC
few	TRBV12-3/TRBV12-4	TRBJ1-4	NA	CASSWEGPTNEKLFF	TGTGCCAGCAGTTGGGAGGGCCCAACTAATGAAAAACTGTTTTTT
few	TRBV6-1	TRBJ2-7	NA	CASKEGDYEQYF	TGTGCCAGCAAGGAGGGGGACTACGAGCAGTACTTC
many	TRBV11-2	TRBJ2-7	NA	CASSPTPRPDYGSYEQYF	TGTGCCAGCAGCCCTACCCCTAGGCCGGACTATGGGTCCTACGAGCAGTACTTC
NA	TRBV9	TRBJ1-5	NA	CASSVAGASNQPQHF	TGTGCCAGCAGCGTAGCTGGGGCTAGCAATCAGCCCCAGCATTTT
NA	TRBV27	TRBJ2-5	NA	CASSDDGEGGETQYF	TGTGCCAGCAGTGATGACGGAGAGGGTGGAGAGACCCAGTACTTC
few	TRBV30	TRBJ2-2	NA	CAWSLGDTGELFF	TGTGCCTGGAGTTTGGGGGACACCGGGGAGCTGTTTTTT
few	TRBV4-3	TRBJ1-1	NA	CASSQDRGAGAAFF	TGCGCCAGCAGCCAAGATAGGGGGGCAGGGGCCGCTTTCTTT
few	TRBV4-3	TRBJ1-1	TRBD1	CASSHRGHTEAFF	TGCGCCAGCAGCCACAGGGGGCACACTGAAGCTTTCTTT
NA	TRBV12-3/TRBV12-4	TRBJ2-1	NA	CASSEGKSYNEQFF	TGTGCCAGCAGTGAGGGGAAATCCTACAATGAGCAGTTCTTC
NA	TRBV7-8	TRBJ2-1	NA	CASSLERLSYNEQFF	TGTGCCAGCAGCCTAGAGCGCCTTAGTTACAATGAGCAGTTCTTC
few	TRBV12-3/TRBV12-4	TRBJ2-3	NA	CASSTARDGTDTQYF	TGTGCCAGCAGTACCGCCCGGGATGGCACAGATACGCAGTATTTT
few	TRBV20-1	TRBJ1-1	TRBD1	CSARAWDRVSDTEAFF	TGCAGTGCTAGAGCGTGGGACAGGGTTTCAGACACTGAAGCTTTCTTT
NA	TRBV7-6	TRBJ1-4	NA	CASSLGTAGAGNEKLFF	TGTGCCAGCAGCTTAGGGACAGCGGGGGCGGGTAATGAAAAACTGTTTTTT
NA	TRBV7-9	TRBJ1-1	NA	CASEDSGSTEAFF	TGTGCCAGCGAAGACAGTGGGAGCACTGAAGCTTTCTTT
NA	TRBV7-9	TRBJ2-1	NA	CASSLVTGPGSNEQFF	TGTGCCAGCAGCTTAGTAACAGGGCCAGGGAGCAATGAGCAGTTCTTC
once	TRBV7-9	TRBJ2-3	NA	CASSRRGYTQYF	TGTGCCAGCAGCAGACGGGGTTATACGCAGTATTTT
few	TRBV5-1	TRBJ2-1	NA	CASSLTGFNEQFF	TGCGCCAGCAGCCTTACAGGGTTTAATGAGCAGTTCTTC